Shown below are 8 T cell receptor beta chains from a single sample sequenced in a study of regulatory T cells in long-lasting Graves disease. Combining iRepertoire HTBI primers with Arm-PCR of CDR3 regions, the authors built TCR beta libraries. TCRdb re-derived calls from the multiplex PCR reads in MiXCR, one entry per CDR3 protein. The sample yields 400,000 to 500,000 distinct CDR3 sequences, less than 15% seen once. This sample's time point: newly diagnosed GD, antithyroid drugs for less than 3 months. After RNA was extracted from PBMCs, the TCR library was made from it. This sample also appeared in a second study, on T cells in Graves' hyperthyroidism and ophthalmopathy.

The sequences come from peripheral blood mononuclear cells (PBMCs), collected at new diagnosis, from a patient treated with antithyroid drugs. The receptor source for this set is a woman in her forties or fifties with Graves disease.

This clonotype was detected a few times. V is TRBV27 and J is TRBJ1-2; no clear D. The CDR3 loop spans 13 amino acids. Germline values: CDR1 MNHEY, CDR2 SMNVEV (reference sequence). V lost 2 bases, J lost 8 bases, and 12 bases lay in between. The CDR3 DNA reads as TGTGCCAGCAGTTTACGGCTATCTGGGGGCTACACCTTC. Translated: CASSLRLSGGYTF.

This clonotype has only a few counts. This sequence joins TRBV7-8 and TRBJ1-1; unclear D gene. In germline, CDR1 is SGHVS, CDR2 FQNEAQ. The ends were cut back, 2 bases at V and 1 base at J, with 11 bases in the middle. The CDR3 runs 15 residues. The CDR3: CASSLSQAGNTEAFF. As DNA, the CDR3 is TGTGCCAGCAGCTTAAGCCAGGCGGGGAACACTGAAGCTTTCTTT.

The sample holds many counts of this clonotype. V usage is TRBV27 and J usage is TRBJ2-1; D is unclear. This CDR3 spans 11 amino acids. The germline CDR1 and CDR2 sequences are MNHEY and SMNVEV (reference sequence). Trimming cost V 6 bases and J 4 bases, with 4 bases left between them. The CDR3: CASRGYNEQFF. Written as DNA, the CDR3 is TGTGCCAGCAGGGGTTACAATGAGCAGTTCTTC.

The chain couples TRBV7-2 to TRBJ1-3, with D perhaps TRBD1 (6 bases). CDR3 length: 18 amino acids. Germline V lookup: CDR1 SGHTA, CDR2 FQGNSA. V lost 6 bases and J lost 0, with 21 bases in between. The CDR3 DNA reads as TGTGCCAGCAGGCCCCCCGTGGGACATAAGTTCTCTGGAAACACCATATATTTT. Protein product: CASRPPVGHKFSGNTIYF. The full variable domain, in which reference TRBV7-2 and TRBJ1-3 provide the parts outside the CDR3, is GAGVSQSPSNKVTEKGKDVELRCDPISGHTALYWYRQSLGQGLEFLIYFQGNSAPDKSGLPSDRFSAERTGGSVSTLTIQRTQQEDSAVYLCASRPPVGHKFSGNTIYFGEGSWLTVV.

At least ten counts were recorded for this clonotype. The gene calls are TRBV30 and TRBJ1-1, with a weak D call TRBD1 (6 bases). The V gene's germline CDR1 is GTSNPN and CDR2 SVGIG (reference sequence). The CDR3 contains 12 residues. V lost 0 bases and J lost 11, with 13 bases in between. The CDR3 DNA sequence: TGTGCCTGGAGTGTAAACAGGGTTAATGCTTTCTTT. Its translation: CAWSVNRVNAFF.

This clonotype was picked up many times. The chain uses TRBV6-5 and TRBJ2-7, with D tentatively TRBD1 (5 bases). Germline V gene data show CDR1 as MNHEY and CDR2 as SVGAGI. The ends were cut back, 4 bases at V and 6 bases at J, with 16 bases in the middle. CDR3 length: 14 amino acids. The CDR3 reads CASSFPDNMGEQYF. The CDR3 DNA is TGTGCCAGCAGTTTTCCGGACAATATGGGCGAGCAGTACTTC.

With respect to this clonotype: A read error may be the cause here, since a much bigger clone is one base away. The chain has TRBV2 and TRBJ2-1; 7 bases are a match to TRBD1. In germline, CDR1 is SNHLY, CDR2 FYNNEI. The junction had 16 bases not matched to a gene; V was cut back by 4 bases and J by 10 bases. The length of the CDR3 is 16 residues. This CDR3 is CASSARGTGVSYEQFF. CDR3 nucleotide sequence: TGTGCCAGCAGTGCCAGGGGCACAGGGGTATCCTACGAGCAGTTCTTC.

The J gene is TRBJ2-1, the V gene TRBV19; the D gene is possibly TRBD2 (5 bases). CDR3 length equals 19 residues. Germline values: CDR1 LNHDA, CDR2 SQIVND (reference sequence). V was pared by 3 bases and J by 2 bases, with 23 bases between. CDR3 region: CASSIGGSRWRKTYNEQFF. As DNA, the CDR3 is TGTGCCAGTAGTATTGGCGGGTCTCGGTGGCGGAAAACCTACAATGAGCAGTTCTTC.